The 15 T cell receptor beta chains below all came from one sample that was sequenced in a study of CD8+ T cells in alopecia areata. TCR sequencing used cDNA made by reverse transcription of extracted RNA. Sequenced by immunoSEQ multiplex PCR; TCRdb stores in-frame clones only, minus some. This sample has around 36,000 clones, with around half found just once. In 4 or 5 patients, CD4+ T cells were split by CD25+CD127- sorting. Sequenced: CD4+ Tregs sorted from blood. These TCRs come from a human donor with alopecia areata.

This clone has just a few counts. The chain uses TRBV7-6 and TRBJ2-6; D gene unclear. In germline, CDR1 is SGHVS, CDR2 FNYEAQ. This CDR3 contains 14 residues. V was clipped by 5 bases and J by 2 bases, with 7 bases between them. CDR3 sequence reads: CASSPIPGANVLTF. DNA for the CDR3: TGTGCCAGCAGCCCGATCCCTGGGGCCAACGTCCTGACTTTC.

V is TRBV29-1 and J is TRBJ2-1; D not certain. CDR1 and CDR2 from the germline V gene are SQVTM and ANQGSEA. Trimming cost V 8 bases and J 4 bases, with 12 bases left between them. The CDR3 has 12 residues. Here the CDR3 DNA reads TGCAGCCTGACGATGGATTACAATGAGCAGTTCTTC. This translates into CSLTMDYNEQFF.

J is TRBJ1-1 and V is TRBV5-1; D is unresolved. This CDR3 has 14 amino acids. The germline V gene encodes CDR1 SGHRS and CDR2 YFSETQ. V lost 0 bases to trimming and J lost 0 bases, with 6 bases between them. CDR3: CASSLDGLNTEAFF. DNA for the CDR3: TGCGCCAGCAGCTTGGACGGACTGAACACTGAAGCTTTCTTT. Combining the CDR3 with reference TRBV5-1 and TRBJ1-1 gives the whole variable domain KAGVTQTPRYLIKTRGQQVTLSCSPISGHRSVSWYQQTPGQGLQFLFEYFSETQRNKGNFPGRFSGRQFSNSRSEMNVSTLELGDSALYLCASSLDGLNTEAFFGQGTRLTVV.

The rearrangement uses TRBV5-6 and TRBJ1-6; D is possibly TRBD1 (6 bases). The germline gives CDR1 SGHDT, CDR2 YYEEEE. CDR3 length: 16 amino acids. Trimming took off 4 bases at V and 5 bases at J, with 16 bases between the two ends. The CDR3 spells CASSRRGTIDNSPLHF. The CDR3 nucleotides are TGTGCCAGCAGCCGGAGGGGGACCATCGATAATTCACCCCTCCACTTT.

The chain is built from TRBV2 and TRBJ2-7; 11 bases agree with TRBD2. The CDR3 sequence is 15 residues long. After removal of 6 bases from V and 2 bases from J, the junction contained 6 bases not matched to a gene. Per germline, CDR1 SNHLY and CDR2 FYNNEI. The CDR3 bases are TGTGCCAGCAGCTTCACTAGCGGGAGTACCTACGAGCAGTACTTC. This sequence encodes CASSFTSGSTYEQYF.

The chain is built from TRBV11-2 and TRBJ2-7, with D possibly matching TRBD1 (5 bases). CDR1 is SGHAT and CDR2 is FQNNGV in the germline V gene. The CDR3 length is 13 residues. With 4 bases removed from V and 6 bases from J, the gap between germline ends came to 13 bases. The DNA for the CDR3 is TGTGCCAGCAGCTCGGTTAGGGGAAGCGAGCAGTACTTC. Protein product: CASSSVRGSEQYF. Full variable domain (outside the CDR3, taken from reference TRBV11-2 and TRBJ2-7): EAGVAQSPRYKIIEKRQSVAFWCNPISGHATLYWYQQILGQGPKLLIQFQNNGVVDDSQLPKDRFSAERLKGVDSTLKIQPAKLEDSAVYLCASSSVRGSEQYFGPGTRLTVT.

This clone was counted between two and nine times. J is TRBJ1-2 and V is TRBV5-4; TRBD1 matches 8 bases. The CDR3 has 16 amino acids. Looked up from germline, CDR1 is SGHNT and CDR2 is YYREEE (reference sequence). Trimming cost V 0 bases and J 4 bases; bases outside gene matches: 8. In DNA, the CDR3 is TGTGCCAGCAGCTTGGCCATGACAGGGGCGGGCTATGGCTACACCTTC. This gives the protein CASSLAMTGAGYGYTF.

For this clone: A much larger clone lies one base from this, so it may be a read error. Other nucleotide sequences in the sample specify the same CDR3. This chain uses TRBV7-2 with TRBJ2-2; the D is unclear. Germline V gives CDR1 SGHTA, CDR2 FQGNSA. The V end was cut by 1 base, the J end by 2 bases, with 5 bases between. This CDR3 is built from 14 residues. CDR3 sequence: CASSLDPNTGELFF. CDR3 coding DNA: TGTGCCAGCAGCTTAGACCCCAACACCGGGGAGCTGTTTTTT.

The V and J genes are TRBV29-1 and TRBJ2-1; 7 bases are shared with TRBD1. The CDR3 is made up of 14 amino acids. Unmatched junction bases numbered 4, after V lost 5 bases and J lost 0 bases. Looked up from germline, CDR1 is SQVTM and CDR2 is ANQGSEA. As DNA, the CDR3 is TGCAGCGTTCTGGGACAGCTCTCCTACAATGAGCAGTTCTTC. This encodes CSVLGQLSYNEQFF.

This rearrangement joins TRBV5-1 to TRBJ2-6, with 9 bases lining up with TRBD2. V gave up 0 bases and J gave up 0 bases; unmatched junction bases: 4. CDR3 length equals 18 residues. The germline gives CDR1 SGHRS, CDR2 YFSETQ. CDR3 bases: TGCGCCAGCAGCTTGGCCATTAGCGGGAGCTCTGGGGCCAACGTCCTGACTTTC. This gives the protein CASSLAISGSSGANVLTF.

The chain combines TRBV6-6 with TRBJ2-5; 7 bases agree with TRBD2. Germline V gene lookup returns CDR1 MNHNY and CDR2 SVGAGI (reference sequence). The CDR3 sequence is 14 residues long. V shed 4 bases and J 3 bases; nucleotides not matched to a gene: 5. CDR3 region: CASSSTSLKETQYF. As DNA, the CDR3 is TGTGCCAGCAGTTCGACTAGCCTGAAAGAGACCCAGTACTTC.

J is TRBJ2-2 and V is TRBV7-2; 12 positions match TRBD2. With 2 bases clipped from V and 8 bases from J, the junction kept 15 bases outside the gene matches. Germline assignment: CDR1 SGHTA and CDR2 FQGNSA. The CDR3 covers 19 residues. The CDR3: CASSLSETSGGYVGGELFF. CDR3 sequence (DNA): TGTGCCAGCAGCTTATCTGAGACTAGCGGGGGTTACGTGGGAGGGGAGCTGTTTTTT.

The chain combines TRBV20-1 with TRBJ2-1; no definite D call. Germline CDR1 and CDR2: DFQATT and SNEGSKA (reference sequence). The V end was cut by 3 bases, the J end by 8 bases, with 8 bases between. This CDR3 is 11 amino acids long. The CDR3 sequence: CSASTSHEQFF. The CDR3 region has the DNA TGCAGTGCTAGTACTTCCCATGAGCAGTTCTTC.

The chain employs TRBV7-9 and TRBJ2-1; possibly TRBD2 for D (6 bases). CDR1 and CDR2 from the germline V gene are SEHNR and FQNEAQ (reference sequence). This CDR3 region has 12 residues. V dropped 5 bases and J dropped 9 bases, with 11 bases sitting between them. Here the CDR3 DNA reads TGTGCCAGCAGCAGGGAGGACCGTGAGCAGTTCTTC. This encodes CASSREDREQFF.

The V call is TRBV7-2, the J call TRBJ2-3; D gene uncertain. V lost 6 bases and J lost 1, with 8 bases in between. The CDR3 length is 13 residues. Germline lookup yields CDR1 SGHTA and CDR2 FQGNSA. The CDR3 bases are TGTGCCAGCAGTCGTACCCGCACAGATACGCAGTATTTT. Amino acids: CASSRTRTDTQYF.